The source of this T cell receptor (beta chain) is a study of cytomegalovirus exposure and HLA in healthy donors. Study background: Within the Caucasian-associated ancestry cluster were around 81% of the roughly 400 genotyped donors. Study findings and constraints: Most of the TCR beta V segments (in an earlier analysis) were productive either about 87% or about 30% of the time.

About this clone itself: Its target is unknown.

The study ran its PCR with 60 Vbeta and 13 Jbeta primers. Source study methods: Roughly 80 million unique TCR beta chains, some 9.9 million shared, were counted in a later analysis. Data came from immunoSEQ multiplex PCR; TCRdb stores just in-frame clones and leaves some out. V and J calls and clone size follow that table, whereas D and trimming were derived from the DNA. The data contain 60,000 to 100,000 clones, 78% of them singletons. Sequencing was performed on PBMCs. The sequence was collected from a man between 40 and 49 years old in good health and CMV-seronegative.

In DNA, the CDR3 is TGTGCCAGCAGTTTGATTCCACTAGCGGGAGGCAATGAGCAGTTCTTC. It specifies CASSLIPLAGGNEQFF. V and J are TRBV27 and TRBJ2-1, with 12 positions matching TRBD2. The CDR3 contains 16 residues. In germline, CDR1 is MNHEY, CDR2 SMNVEV (reference sequence). The V gene end was trimmed by 3 bases and the J gene end by 6 bases; junction bases not matched to a gene: 6.